This entry lists 23 T cell receptor beta chains sequenced from one sample in a study of tumor-infiltrating lymphocytes in oesophageal squamous cell carcinoma. TCRdb redid the calling of the PCR reads with MiXCR, one entry per CDR3 protein. The profile shows around 22,000 distinct CDR3 sequences, about 40% of them singletons. Sequencing was done on a sample of esophageal tumor tissue. These receptor sequences come from a male donor with esophageal squamous cell carcinoma.

By its share, this clonotype is large. The chain has TRBV7-2 and TRBJ2-6; 8 bases fit TRBD2. The junction had 4 bases not matched to a gene; V was cut back by 3 bases and J by 0 bases. The CDR3 is 17 residues long. Germline CDR1 SGHTA, CDR2 FQGNSA. CDR3 residues: CASSLGTRSSGANVLTF. The CDR3 coding sequence is TGTGCCAGCAGCTTGGGGACTAGAAGCTCTGGGGCCAACGTCCTGACTTTC.

This clonotype has just a few counts. Because the CDR3's place on the DNA is in doubt, the DNA is left out and the CDR3 is given as listed by TCRdb. The chain combines TRBV7-7 with TRBJ2-6; TRBD1, the table's D call, lacks a check against the DNA. The CDR3 comprises 13 residues, both ends counted. Germline CDR1 and CDR2: SSHAT and FNYEAQ (reference sequence). Here the CDR3 reads CASSPALGAVLRF.

This clonotype came up a few times. Likely a read error: the CDR3 ends without its conserved phenylalanine or tryptophan. It is unclear where the CDR3 begins or ends on the DNA, so no DNA is shown, and the CDR3 is as TCRdb lists it. The CDR3 region is CASNPSLGT. The genes are TRBV5-5 and TRBJ2-6; the listed D gene, TRBD1, was not tested against the DNA. Ends included, the CDR3 has 9 residues. CDR1 is SGHKS and CDR2 is YYEKEE in the germline V gene (reference sequence).

This chain joins TRBV6-6 and TRBJ2-5; D possibly corresponds to TRBD2 (5 bases). Trimming removed 5 bases from V and 4 bases from J, with 5 bases in between. The germline V gene encodes CDR1 MNHNY and CDR2 SVGAGI (reference sequence). This CDR3 region has 11 residues. The CDR3 region is CASSAGETQYF. The CDR3 bases are TGTGCCAGCAGTGCGGGAGAGACCCAGTACTTC.

V and J are TRBV6-6 and TRBJ1-1; possibly TRBD1 for D (5 bases). Germline V lookup: CDR1 MNHNY, CDR2 SVGAGI (reference sequence). The CDR3 has 12 residues. The V gene lost 2 bases and the J gene lost 7 bases, with 8 bases spanning the gap. CDR3 residues: CASSYIGDEAFF. In DNA, the CDR3 is TGTGCCAGCAGTTACATAGGGGATGAAGCTTTCTTT.

The chain recombines TRBV7-6 with TRBJ2-1, with D perhaps TRBD2 (5 bases). Germline V gene sequence: CDR1 SGHVS, CDR2 FNYEAQ. The CDR3 is 15 residues long. V lost 5 bases and J 7 bases, leaving 18 bases between the germline ends. CDR3 nucleotides: TGTGCCAGCAGCCTAAACGAGGGTTGGTTAAATGAGCAGTTCTTC. Residues: CASSLNEGWLNEQFF.

A few counts support this clonotype. The chain couples TRBV9 to TRBJ2-5; 8 bases line up with TRBD2. Near its end, the DNA agrees better with TRBJ2-7, so the J call may be wrong. There are 14 residues in the CDR3. CDR1 and CDR2 from the germline V gene are SGDLS and YYNGEE. CDR3 loop: CASSPAGEGYEQYF. CDR3 in DNA: TGTGCCAGCAGCCCAGCGGGGGAAGGGTACGAGCAGTACTTC.

This clonotype was recorded many times. CDR3 amino acids: CASNGGGETQYF. The CDR3 DNA sequence: TGTGCCAGCAACGGGGGAGGAGAGACCCAGTACTTC. The chain links TRBV2 to TRBJ2-5; D may be TRBD2 (6 bases). The CDR3 sequence is 12 residues long. V shed 7 bases and J shed 4 bases, with 10 bases lying between them. The germline gives CDR1 SNHLY, CDR2 FYNNEI. Full variable domain (rest looked up from reference TRBV2 and TRBJ2-5): EPEVTQTPSHQVTQMGQEVILRCVPISNHLYFYWYRQILGQKVEFLVSFYNNEISEKSEIFDDQFSVERPDGSNFTLKIRSTKLEDSAMYFCASNGGGETQYFGPGTRLLVL.

This clonotype has a count of ten or more. V usage is TRBV5-5 and J usage is TRBJ2-4; D is possibly TRBD1 (5 bases). In germline, CDR1 is SGHKS, CDR2 YYEKEE (reference sequence). Deletions cut 0 bases from V and 0 bases from J, with 13 bases between. CDR3 length: 17 amino acids. The CDR3 coding sequence is TGTGCCAGCAGCTTGGAGGGGCAGAACTTAGCCAAAAACATTCAGTACTTC. Encoded protein: CASSLEGQNLAKNIQYF.

A few counts support this clonotype. Here the CDR3 DNA reads TGTGCCAGCAGCTTTCAGGGGGGAGCCTACAATGAGCAGTTCTTC. This gives the protein CASSFQGGAYNEQFF. The chain carries TRBV11-3 and TRBJ2-5, with D possibly TRBD1 on 7 matching bases. The DNA end favors TRBJ2-1, so the J call may be wrong. The CDR3 spans 15 residues. CDR1 is SGHNT, CDR2 YENEEA, per germline.

J is TRBJ2-7 and V is TRBV6-1; 11 nucleotides match TRBD2. Trimming at V came to 6 bases and at J to 5 bases, leaving 6 bases not matched to a gene. The germline V gene has CDR1 MNHNS and CDR2 SASEGT. The CDR3 sequence is 14 residues long. The CDR3 sequence is CASSLTSGRNEQYF. In nucleotides, the CDR3 is TGTGCCAGCAGCTTAACTAGCGGGAGAAACGAGCAGTACTTC.

This clonotype showed up many times. This may be a read error: a much more frequent sequence differs by one nucleotide. The rearrangement joins TRBV11-3 to TRBJ2-5; maybe TRBD2 (5 bases). Germline CDR1 is SGHNT and CDR2 is YENEEA. The CDR3 loop spans 15 amino acids. V shed 1 base and J shed 11 bases, with 20 bases lying between them. The CDR3 nucleotides are TGTGCCAGCAGCTTAGTTGGTCAGCTCCGGGATGAGCAGTACTTC. Protein product: CASSLVGQLRDEQYF.

The CDR3 spells CASSSLAGAGNEQFF. The DNA of the CDR3 is TGTGCCAGCAGTTCACTAGCGGGAGCGGGCAATGAGCAGTTCTTC. This chain joins TRBV28 and TRBJ2-7; 11 bases are shared with TRBD2. The assigned J gene may be wrong: the sequence end matches TRBJ2-1 better. The CDR3 is made up of 15 amino acids. Per the germline V gene, CDR1 is MDHEN and CDR2 is SYDVKM.

V is TRBV6-2 or TRBV6-3 and J is TRBJ1-6; D call uncertain. CDR1 is MNHEY, CDR2 SVGEGT, per germline. Trimming removed 7 bases from V and 9 bases from J, with 13 bases in between. The CDR3 extends over 13 amino acids. Here the CDR3 reads CASKIGSGSPLHF. CDR3 nucleotides: TGTGCCAGCAAAATAGGTTCCGGTTCACCCCTCCACTTT.

Regarding this clonotype: Likely a read error: the CDR3 ends without its conserved phenylalanine or tryptophan. Because the CDR3's place on the DNA is in doubt, the DNA is left out and the CDR3 is given as listed by TCRdb. The rearrangement joins TRBV7-6 to TRBJ2-4. The CDR3 has 18 amino acids, counting both end residues. CDR1 is SGHVS and CDR2 is FNYEAQ in the germline V gene. CDR3 sequence reads: CGSSPLDGGYTQYFGQAR.

As to this clonotype: A much larger clone lies a single base off, so this may be a read error. The chain employs TRBV11-2 and TRBJ2-1; D ambiguous. V was clipped by 5 bases and J by 10 bases, with 9 bases between them. Germline-derived CDR1 and CDR2 are SGHAT and FQNNGV. The CDR3 extends over 11 amino acids. Here the CDR3 DNA reads TGTGCCAGCAGCCTCACATACGAGCAGTTCTTC. It yields the protein CASSLTYEQFF.

The chain couples TRBV7-2 to TRBJ2-5, with 11 bases matching TRBD2. The CDR3 sequence is 15 residues long. Germline lookup yields CDR1 SGHTA and CDR2 FQGNSA. Losses at the gene ends were 1 base for V and 2 bases for J; bases not matched to a gene: 0. CDR3 DNA sequence: TGTGCCAGCAGCTTAGTAGCGGGAGGGCAAGAGACCCAGTACTTC. Protein: CASSLVAGGQETQYF.

This clonotype has a count of ten or more. A much larger clone lies a single base off, so this may be a read error. The chain uses TRBV27 and TRBJ2-7; D possibly uses TRBD1 or TRBD2 (6 bases each). This CDR3 region has 15 residues. Germline CDR1 and CDR2: MNHEY and SMNVEV (reference sequence). Trimming removed 7 bases at V and 7 bases at J, with 23 bases between. CDR3 loop: CASKNRGRTYNEQYF. The CDR3, as DNA: TGTGCCAGCAAAAATCGGGGGCGAACCTACAATGAGCAGTACTTC.

This clonotype appeared many times. This sequence joins TRBV5-6 and TRBJ2-3; D might be TRBD2 (5 bases). CDR3 length equals 16 residues. V was cut by 4 bases and J by 0 bases, with 15 bases left in between. In germline, CDR1 is SGHDT, CDR2 YYEEEE. The CDR3 nucleotides are TGTGCCAGCAGCCGCCTATTTGAGCGGAGCACAGATACGCAGTATTTT. Translating it yields CASSRLFERSTDTQYF. Complete variable domain (other parts from reference TRBV5-6 and TRBJ2-3): DAGVTQSPTHLIKTRGQQVTLRCSPKSGHDTVSWYQQALGQGPQFIFQYYEEEERQRGNFPDRFSGHQFPNYSSELNVNALLLGDSALYLCASSRLFERSTDTQYFGPGTRLTVL.

This chain connects TRBV7-6 to TRBJ2-1, with 14 positions matching TRBD2. The J call may be incorrect, as the DNA end agrees better with TRBJ2-7. This CDR3 region has 20 residues. Germline V gives CDR1 SGHVS, CDR2 FNYEAQ. CDR3: CASSGAPGLAGELSYNEQYF. The CDR3 region has the DNA TGTGCCAGCAGCGGGGCACCGGGACTAGCGGGAGAGCTCTCCTACAATGAGCAGTACTTC.

About this clonotype: The missing conserved phenylalanine or tryptophan at the end of this CDR3 makes a read error likely. The limits of the CDR3 on the DNA are not certain, so only TCRdb's listed CDR3 is given. The J gene is TRBJ2-5, the V gene TRBV28. Germline CDR1 is MDHEN and CDR2 is SYDVKM. The CDR3 sequence runs 17 residues, both termini included. CDR3 amino acids: CASSSPNGANYGYTFGS.

This clonotype came up a few times. V gene TRBV5-1 combines with J gene TRBJ2-3, with 11 bases lining up with TRBD2. This CDR3 is 15 amino acids long. The germline CDR1 and CDR2 sequences are SGHRS and YFSETQ. The J segment lost 7 bases and the V segment lost 6 bases, leaving 10 bases of the junction unmatched. CDR3 amino acids: CASKEVAGGPNTQYF. CDR3 nucleotides: TGCGCCAGCAAAGAAGTAGCGGGGGGGCCGAATACGCAGTATTTT.

Within the sample, this clonotype is medium-sized. CDR3 in DNA: TGTGCCAGCAGCTTAGGAGGGGGTGCCTACAATGAGCAGTTCTTC. Residues: CASSLGGGAYNEQFF. This chain joins TRBV7-9 and TRBJ2-1; maybe TRBD1 (6 bases). The CDR3 has 15 amino acids. Germline CDR1 and CDR2: SEHNR and FQNEAQ (reference sequence). Trimming removed 1 base from V and 2 bases from J, with 9 bases in between.